A single sample gave rise to the 7 T cell receptor beta chains below, sequenced in a study of T cells after posttransplantation cyclophosphamide. Libraries were prepared by immunoSEQ multiplex PCR; TCRdb keeps only in-frame clonotypes and omits some of them. Of about 47,000 clones in the sample, around 94% were seen once. The sample consisted of PBMCs. All receptors come from a woman aged 45-65 years in good health and a related stem cell transplant donor.

V is TRBV9 and J is TRBJ1-1, with D perhaps matching TRBD1 (5 bases). The CDR3 totals 12 residues. Trimming removed 4 bases from V and 5 bases from J, with 9 bases in between. From germline, CDR1 is SGDLS and CDR2 YYNGEE. CDR3 sequence reads: CASSPRGTEAFF. DNA for the CDR3: TGTGCCAGCAGCCCCCGGGGGACTGAAGCTTTCTTT. The entire variable domain, with the rest obtained from reference TRBV9 and TRBJ1-1, is as follows: DSGVTQTPKHLITATGQRVTLRCSPRSGDLSVYWYQQSLDQGLQFLIQYYNGEERAKGNILERFSAQQFPDLHSELNLSSLELGDSALYFCASSPRGTEAFFGQGTRLTVV.

The rearrangement uses TRBV27 and TRBJ1-2; 8 bases align to TRBD1. V dropped 5 bases and J dropped 4; count of bases not matched to a gene: 36. CDR3 length: 24 amino acids. Germline CDR1 and CDR2: MNHEY and SMNVEV (reference sequence). The CDR3 here is CASSPFKIDRGFSSAPTNSYGYTF. CDR3 nucleotides: TGTGCCAGCAGTCCCTTTAAGATTGACAGGGGATTCTCCTCGGCCCCCACGAATAGCTATGGCTACACCTTC.

The CDR3 loop is CASSTDGGTGEKLFF. The DNA for the CDR3 is TGTGCCAGCAGTACCGACGGGGGGACGGGTGAAAAACTGTTTTTT. The gene calls are TRBV6-5 and TRBJ1-4; tentatively, D is TRBD1 (5 bases). Trimming cost V 5 bases and J 7 bases, with 17 bases left between them. Per germline, CDR1 MNHEY and CDR2 SVGAGI. CDR3 length: 15 residues.

This chain connects TRBV10-2 to TRBJ2-6; D unclear. V lost 2 bases and J lost 4, with 6 bases in between. Germline CDR1 is WSHSY and CDR2 is SAAADI. This CDR3 comprises 14 residues. The CDR3 loop reads CASSEAEGANVLTF. The CDR3 DNA reads TGCGCCAGCAGTGAGGCGGAAGGGGCCAACGTCCTGACTTTC.

This chain joins TRBV4-1 and TRBJ2-1; D not certain. Trimming left V 1 base short and J 7 bases short, with 11 bases between. Germline V CDR1 and CDR2: MGHRA, YSYEKL. This CDR3 comprises 14 residues. The CDR3 region has the DNA TGCGCCAGCAGCCAAGTACAGCCGAAGAATGAGCAGTTCTTC. Protein product: CASSQVQPKNEQFF.

The chain links TRBV14 to TRBJ2-1, with 8 bases that match TRBD2. CDR3 length equals 16 residues. Germline CDR1 and CDR2: SGHDN and FVKESK. V lost 4 bases to trimming and J lost 8 bases; unmatched junction nucleotides: 13. The CDR3 loop is CASSPPPGLVMDEQFF. In DNA, the CDR3 is TGTGCCAGCAGCCCGCCCCCGGGACTAGTGATGGATGAGCAGTTCTTC.

V gene TRBV2 combines with J gene TRBJ1-1; D is unclear. The CDR3 length is 14 residues. V was shortened by 7 bases and J by 0 bases, with 12 bases between the two germline ends. Per germline, CDR1 SNHLY and CDR2 FYNNEI. Here the CDR3 DNA reads TGTGCCAGCAATTTAGACACTTTGAACACTGAAGCTTTCTTT. This sequence encodes CASNLDTLNTEAFF. Supplemented by reference TRBV2 and TRBJ1-1, the full variable domain reads EPEVTQTPSHQVTQMGQEVILRCVPISNHLYFYWYRQILGQKVEFLVSFYNNEISEKSEIFDDQFSVERPDGSNFTLKIRSTKLEDSAMYFCASNLDTLNTEAFFGQGTRLTVV.